This T cell receptor beta chain was found in a study of T cell responses to AZD1222 COVID-19 vaccine. As for the study in general: Analysis merged second doses at about 4 or about 12 weeks. Notes on the study in general: Two AZD1222 administrations were followed by greater Spike-specific TCR breadth and depth. Donors were mostly white British, more females; clonal diversity possibly underestimated. The repertoires were collected only after the peak T cell response.

A remark on this clone: Its antigen is not identified.

Generated by immunoSEQ multiplex PCR, the TCRdb table keeps only in-frame clones and is missing some. The sample lists roughly 100,000 clones; under 90% were seen once. Between the trimmed V and J ends, which lost 5 bases and 7 bases, there was a span of 22 bases. CDR1 is KGHDR and CDR2 is SFDVKD in the germline V gene. There are 16 residues in the CDR3. V usage is TRBV24-1 and J usage is TRBJ1-2, with D possibly matching TRBD1 (6 bases). Material: peripheral blood, obtained on day 0 of AZD1222 vaccination. This sequence originates from an adult in good health. The CDR3 DNA sequence: TGTGCCACCAGTGGCCCTCTCCTCACAGGGATGGTTGGCTACACCTTC. It is translated as CATSGPLLTGMVGYTF.